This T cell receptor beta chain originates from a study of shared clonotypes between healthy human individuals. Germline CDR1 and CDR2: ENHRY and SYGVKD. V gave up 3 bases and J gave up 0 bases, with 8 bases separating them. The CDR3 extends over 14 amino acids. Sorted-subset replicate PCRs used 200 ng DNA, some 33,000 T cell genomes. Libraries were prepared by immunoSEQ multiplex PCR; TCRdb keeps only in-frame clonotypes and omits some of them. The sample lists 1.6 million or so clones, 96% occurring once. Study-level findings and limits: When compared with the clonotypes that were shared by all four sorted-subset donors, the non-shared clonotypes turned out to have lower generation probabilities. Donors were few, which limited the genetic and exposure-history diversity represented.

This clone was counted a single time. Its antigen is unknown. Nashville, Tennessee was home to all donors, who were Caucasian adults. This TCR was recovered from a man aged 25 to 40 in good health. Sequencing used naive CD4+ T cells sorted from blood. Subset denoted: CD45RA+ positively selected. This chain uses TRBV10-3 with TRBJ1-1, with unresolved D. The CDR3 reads CAISDYRLNTEAFF. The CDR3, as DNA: TGTGCCATCAGTGATTACAGATTGAACACTGAAGCTTTCTTT.